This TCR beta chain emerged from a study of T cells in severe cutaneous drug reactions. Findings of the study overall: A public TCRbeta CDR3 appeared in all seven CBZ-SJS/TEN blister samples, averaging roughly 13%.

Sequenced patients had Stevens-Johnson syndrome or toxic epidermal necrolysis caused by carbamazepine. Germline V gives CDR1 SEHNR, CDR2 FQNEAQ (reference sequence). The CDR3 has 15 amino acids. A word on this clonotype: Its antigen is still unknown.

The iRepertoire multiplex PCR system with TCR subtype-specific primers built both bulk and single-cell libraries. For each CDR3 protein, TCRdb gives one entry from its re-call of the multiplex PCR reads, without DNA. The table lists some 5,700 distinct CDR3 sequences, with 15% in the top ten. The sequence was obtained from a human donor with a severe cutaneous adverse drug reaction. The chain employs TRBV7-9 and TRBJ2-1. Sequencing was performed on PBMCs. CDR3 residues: CASSSDRSSYNEQFF. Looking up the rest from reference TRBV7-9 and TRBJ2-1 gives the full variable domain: DTGVSQNPRHKITKRGQNVTFRCDPISEHNRLYWYRQTLGQGPEFLTYFQNEAQLEKSRLLSDRFSAERPKGSFSTLEIQRTEQGDSAMYLCASSSDRSSYNEQFFGPGTRLTVL.